The 16 T cell receptor beta chains presented below share a single source sample, sequenced in a study of identical twins. TCRdb used MiXCR to reprocess the 5' RACE reads, holding one entry per CDR3 protein. The sample gives about 240,000 distinct CDR3 sequences, about 13% of which show up once; 4% to 5% is in the top ten. This same sample was also part of a study on yellow fever vaccine responses in identical twins.

The source material was memory (CD45RO+) T cells sorted from blood. These receptors were collected from a woman aged 18-30 years in good health.

The rearrangement uses TRBV9 and TRBJ2-2, with D possibly being TRBD2 (6 bases). Germline V gene sequence: CDR1 SGDLS, CDR2 YYNGEE. Trimming removed 3 bases from V and 1 base from J, with 7 bases in between. The CDR3 runs 14 residues. The CDR3 sequence is CASSAGENTGELFF. CDR3 nucleotides: TGTGCCAGCAGCGCGGGGGAGAACACCGGGGAGCTGTTTTTT.

The V and J genes are TRBV20-1 and TRBJ2-1; 10 positions agree with TRBD2. The CDR3 has 16 amino acids. Germline CDR1 and CDR2: DFQATT and SNEGSKA (reference sequence). The ends lost 6 bases at V and 2 bases at J; junction bases unmatched: 10. The CDR3 loop is CSAMGGTSETYNEQFF. Here the CDR3 DNA reads TGCAGTGCCATGGGCGGGACTAGCGAGACCTACAATGAGCAGTTCTTC.

This clonotype has only a few counts. This CDR3 is CASSEKDGQGPSGANVLTF. CDR3 nucleotides: TGTGCCAGCAGTGAAAAGGATGGACAGGGCCCCTCTGGGGCCAACGTCCTGACTTTC. This chain links TRBV6-1 with TRBJ2-6; 8 nucleotides match TRBD1. The germline V gene encodes CDR1 MNHNS and CDR2 SASEGT. J was trimmed by 0 bases and V by 2 bases; bases with no gene match: 9. The CDR3 length is 19 residues.

The table lists this clonotype with a few counts. The J gene is TRBJ2-1, the V gene TRBV25-1; 10 nucleotides match TRBD2. V lost 4 bases and J lost 3; bases outside the gene matches: 3. CDR1 and CDR2 (germline): MGHDK, SYGVNS. There are 15 residues in the CDR3. The CDR3 DNA follows: TGTGCCAGCAGTGGTTGGACTAGCGGCTACAATGAGCAGTTCTTC. Protein sequence: CASSGWTSGYNEQFF.

This clonotype was found many times. The chain couples TRBV7-2 to TRBJ1-6, with TRBD1 matching 10 bases. The CDR3 is made up of 17 amino acids. CDR1 and CDR2 (germline): SGHTA, FQGNSA. V gave up 5 bases and J gave up 9 bases; unmatched junction bases: 13. CDR3 loop: CASSRDRDRGWASPLHF. The CDR3 DNA follows: TGTGCCAGCAGCCGAGACCGGGACAGGGGATGGGCTTCACCCCTCCACTTT.

The chain joins TRBV20-1 to TRBJ1-6, with 7 bases aligning to TRBD1. This CDR3 region has 14 residues. Germline V CDR1 and CDR2: DFQATT, SNEGSKA (reference sequence). V lost 6 bases to trimming and J lost 10 bases; unmatched junction nucleotides: 12. DNA for the CDR3: TGCAGTGCGCCCCCACCGGGACAGCTATCACCCCTCCACTTT. Residues: CSAPPPGQLSPLHF.

This clonotype was found a few times. The chain couples TRBV28 to TRBJ2-1; 7 positions match TRBD1. This CDR3 has 14 residues. Per the germline V gene, CDR1 is MDHEN and CDR2 is SYDVKM. Trimming at V came to 3 bases and at J to 7 bases, leaving 6 bases not matched to a gene. The CDR3 here is CASSFLNRGNEQFF. The CDR3 bases are TGTGCCAGCAGTTTCCTTAACAGGGGTAATGAGCAGTTCTTC.

This clonotype was recorded many times. The chain joins TRBV3-1 to TRBJ1-2; 7 bases agree with TRBD1. Per the germline V gene, CDR1 is LGHDT and CDR2 is YNNKEL (reference sequence). The CDR3 sequence is 13 residues long. Trimming removed 3 bases from V and 8 bases from J; junction bases left unmatched: 6. The CDR3 loop reads CASSQGQSPGYTF. The CDR3 bases are TGTGCCAGCAGCCAGGGACAGTCCCCGGGCTACACCTTC.

This clonotype occurred many times. The chain is built from TRBV12-3 or TRBV12-4 and TRBJ2-3; a possible D gene is TRBD2 (6 bases). This CDR3 contains 15 residues. Trimming pared 1 base from V and 0 bases from J, leaving 8 bases between. The CDR3 bases are TGTGCCAGCAGTTTAGTCGGGGGTAGCACAGATACGCAGTATTTT. It specifies CASSLVGGSTDTQYF.

This clonotype was picked up a small number of times. The rearrangement links TRBV4-2 to TRBJ2-3; D is undetermined. Trimming took 0 bases from V and 4 from J, leaving 5 bases between them. The CDR3 has 13 residues. Germline-derived CDR1 and CDR2 are LGHNA and YNFKEQ. CDR3 DNA: TGTGCCAGCAGCCAAGATGTAGCAGATACGCAGTATTTT. Protein: CASSQDVADTQYF.

The chain uses TRBV12-3 or TRBV12-4 and TRBJ2-3; 10 nucleotides match TRBD2. This CDR3 has 17 residues. After removal of 3 bases from V and 1 base from J, the junction contained 7 bases not matched to a gene. The CDR3: CASSFTSGTGGTDTQYF. The CDR3 DNA is TGTGCCAGCAGTTTTACTAGCGGGACGGGAGGCACAGATACGCAGTATTTT.

This chain joins TRBV7-9 and TRBJ2-5; 9 nucleotides align to TRBD2. The CDR3 spans 15 residues. With 2 bases clipped from V and 4 bases from J, the junction kept 5 bases outside the gene matches. Germline lookup yields CDR1 SEHNR and CDR2 FQNEAQ (reference sequence). This chain's CDR3 is CASSLPTTSGETQYF. The CDR3 DNA is TGTGCCAGCAGCTTACCGACGACTAGCGGAGAGACCCAGTACTTC.

The sample holds many counts of this clonotype. The rearrangement links TRBV12-3 or TRBV12-4 to TRBJ2-1; 12 positions match TRBD2. V lost 3 bases and J lost 0; bases outside the gene matches: 12. This CDR3 comprises 20 residues. CDR3 amino acids: CASSLKFGLAGWSSYNEQFF. CDR3 in DNA: TGTGCCAGCAGTTTGAAGTTCGGACTAGCGGGGTGGAGCTCCTACAATGAGCAGTTCTTC.

This clonotype was observed a few times. The chain carries TRBV7-8 and TRBJ1-6; D remains ambiguous. The CDR3 sequence is 17 residues long. V lost 1 base, J lost 0 bases, and 10 bases lay in between. CDR1 is SGHVS, CDR2 FQNEAQ, per germline. The CDR3 coding sequence is TGTGCCAGCAGCTTAGTAGGCACCGTCTCCTATAATTCACCCCTCCACTTT. The encoded protein is CASSLVGTVSYNSPLHF. Combining the CDR3 with reference TRBV7-8 and TRBJ1-6 gives the whole variable domain GAGVSQSPRYKVAKRGQDVALRCDPISGHVSLFWYQQALGQGPEFLTYFQNEAQLDKSGLPSDRFFAERPEGSVSTLKIQRTQQEDSAVYLCASSLVGTVSYNSPLHFGNGTRLTVT.

J is TRBJ2-6 and V is TRBV12-3 or TRBV12-4; D not resolved. The CDR3 is 18 amino acids. CDR3 bases: TGTACCTGCTGTTTATGGGCAGCGATACACTCTGGGGCCAACGTCCTGACTTTC. This codes for CTCCLWAAIHSGANVLTF.

The J gene is TRBJ2-6, the V gene TRBV28, with TRBD2 identical over 8 bases. Germline lookup yields CDR1 MDHEN and CDR2 SYDVKM. This CDR3 region has 15 residues. The V gene end was trimmed by 7 bases and the J gene end by 4 bases; junction bases not matched to a gene: 6. DNA for the CDR3: TGTGCCAGCACCCCGGGAGGGTCGGGGGCCAACGTCCTGACTTTC. Translating it yields CASTPGGSGANVLTF.